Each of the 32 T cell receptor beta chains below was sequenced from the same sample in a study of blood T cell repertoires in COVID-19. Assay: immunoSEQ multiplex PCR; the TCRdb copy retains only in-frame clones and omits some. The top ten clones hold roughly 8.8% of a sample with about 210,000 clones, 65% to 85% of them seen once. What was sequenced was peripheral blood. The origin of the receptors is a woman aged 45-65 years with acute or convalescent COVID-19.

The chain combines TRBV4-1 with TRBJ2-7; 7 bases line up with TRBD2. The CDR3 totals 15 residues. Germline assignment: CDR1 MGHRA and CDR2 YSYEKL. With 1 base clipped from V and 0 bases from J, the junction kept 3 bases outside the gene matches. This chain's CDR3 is CASSQGEGISYEQYF. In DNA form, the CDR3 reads TGCGCCAGCAGCCAAGGGGAGGGGATCTCCTACGAGCAGTACTTC.

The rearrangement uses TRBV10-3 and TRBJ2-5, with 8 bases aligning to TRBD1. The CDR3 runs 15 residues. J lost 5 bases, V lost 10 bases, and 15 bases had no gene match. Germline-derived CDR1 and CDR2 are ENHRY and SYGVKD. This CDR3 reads CATTLGQGPGETQYF. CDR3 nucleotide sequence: TGTGCCACCACTCTAGGACAGGGTCCGGGGGAGACCCAGTACTTC.

In DNA form, the CDR3 reads TGTGCCAGCAGCTCTCCCTCGGGACAATATTCACCCCTCCACTTT. Its protein is CASSSPSGQYSPLHF. This chain uses TRBV11-3 with TRBJ1-6, with a tentative D call TRBD1 (6 bases). Germline CDR1 is SGHNT and CDR2 is YENEEA. Trimming left V 4 bases short and J 8 bases short, with 15 bases between. The CDR3 is 15 residues long.

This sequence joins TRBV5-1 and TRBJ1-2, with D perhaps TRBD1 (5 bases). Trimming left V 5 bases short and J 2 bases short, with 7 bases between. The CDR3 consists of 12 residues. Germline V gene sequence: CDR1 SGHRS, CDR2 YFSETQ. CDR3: CASRRGNYGYTF. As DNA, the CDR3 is TGCGCCAGCAGAAGGGGAAACTATGGCTACACCTTC.

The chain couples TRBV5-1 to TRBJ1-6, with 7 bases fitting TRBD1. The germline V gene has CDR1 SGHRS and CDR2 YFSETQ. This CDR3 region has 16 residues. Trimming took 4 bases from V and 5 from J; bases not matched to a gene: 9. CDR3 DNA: TGCGCCAGCAGCGTCTTAACAGGGGCGGATAATTCACCCCTCCACTTT. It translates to CASSVLTGADNSPLHF.

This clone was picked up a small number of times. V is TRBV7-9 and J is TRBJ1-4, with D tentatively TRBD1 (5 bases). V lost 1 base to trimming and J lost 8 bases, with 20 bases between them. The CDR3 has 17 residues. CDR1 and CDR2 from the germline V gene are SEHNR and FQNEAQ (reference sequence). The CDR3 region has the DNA TGTGCCAGCAGCTTAGAGGCTCCGGCCCAGGGAAGAGAAAAACTGTTTTTT. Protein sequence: CASSLEAPAQGREKLFF.

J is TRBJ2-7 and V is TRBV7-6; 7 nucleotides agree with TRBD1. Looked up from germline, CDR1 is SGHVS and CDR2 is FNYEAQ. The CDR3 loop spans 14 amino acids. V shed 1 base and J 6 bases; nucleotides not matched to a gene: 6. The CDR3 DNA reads TGTGCCAGCAGCTTAGATGAGGGGGCGAGCGAGCAGTACTTC. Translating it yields CASSLDEGASEQYF.

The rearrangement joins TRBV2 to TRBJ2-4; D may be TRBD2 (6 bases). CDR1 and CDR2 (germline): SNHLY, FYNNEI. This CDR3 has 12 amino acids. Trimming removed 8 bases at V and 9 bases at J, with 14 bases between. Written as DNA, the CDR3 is TGTGCCAGCGCGGGACTGGCAGGCATTCAGTACTTC. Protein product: CASAGLAGIQYF.

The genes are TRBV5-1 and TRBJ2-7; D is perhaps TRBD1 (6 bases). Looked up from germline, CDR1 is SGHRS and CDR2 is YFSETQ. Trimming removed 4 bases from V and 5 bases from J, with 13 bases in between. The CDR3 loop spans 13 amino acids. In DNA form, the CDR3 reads TGCGCCAGCAGCGTACAGGGTCCCCACGAGCAGTACTTC. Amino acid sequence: CASSVQGPHEQYF.

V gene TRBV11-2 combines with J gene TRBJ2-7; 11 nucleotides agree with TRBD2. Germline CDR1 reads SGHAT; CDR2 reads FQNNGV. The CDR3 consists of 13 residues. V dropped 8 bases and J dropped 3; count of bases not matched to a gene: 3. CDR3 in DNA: TGTGCCAGCGGTGGGACTAGCGGCTACGAGCAGTACTTC. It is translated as CASGGTSGYEQYF. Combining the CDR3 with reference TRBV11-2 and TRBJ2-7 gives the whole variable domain EAGVAQSPRYKIIEKRQSVAFWCNPISGHATLYWYQQILGQGPKLLIQFQNNGVVDDSQLPKDRFSAERLKGVDSTLKIQPAKLEDSAVYLCASGGTSGYEQYFGPGTRLTVT.

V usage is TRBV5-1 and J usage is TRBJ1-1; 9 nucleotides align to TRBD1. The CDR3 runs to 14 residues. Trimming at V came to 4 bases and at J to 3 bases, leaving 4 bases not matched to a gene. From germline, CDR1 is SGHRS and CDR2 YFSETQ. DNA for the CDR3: TGCGCCAGCAGCAGGGGACAGGGTCACACTGAAGCTTTCTTT. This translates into CASSRGQGHTEAFF.

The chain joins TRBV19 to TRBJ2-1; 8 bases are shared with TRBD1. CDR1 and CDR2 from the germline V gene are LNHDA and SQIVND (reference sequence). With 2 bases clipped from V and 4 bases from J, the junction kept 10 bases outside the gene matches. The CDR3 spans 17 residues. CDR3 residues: CASSIQKDRVGYNEQFF. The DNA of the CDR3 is TGTGCCAGTAGTATACAGAAGGACAGGGTCGGTTACAATGAGCAGTTCTTC. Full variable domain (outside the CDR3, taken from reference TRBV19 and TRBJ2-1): DGGITQSPKYLFRKEGQNVTLSCEQNLNHDAMYWYRQDPGQGLRLIYYSQIVNDFQKGDIAEGYSVSREKKESFPLTVTSAQKNPTAFYLCASSIQKDRVGYNEQFFGPGTRLTVL.

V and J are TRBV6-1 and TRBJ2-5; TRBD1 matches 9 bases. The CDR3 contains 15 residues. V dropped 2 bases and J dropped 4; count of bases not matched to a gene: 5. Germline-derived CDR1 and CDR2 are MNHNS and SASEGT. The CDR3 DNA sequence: TGTGCCAGCAGTGAAAGGGACAGGGTTGCAGAGACCCAGTACTTC. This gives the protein CASSERDRVAETQYF.

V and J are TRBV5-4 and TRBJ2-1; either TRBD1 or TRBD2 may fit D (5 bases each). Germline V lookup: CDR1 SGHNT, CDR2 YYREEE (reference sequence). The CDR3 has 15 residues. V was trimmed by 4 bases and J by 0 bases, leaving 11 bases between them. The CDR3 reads CASSVGPSSYNEQFF. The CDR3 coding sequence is TGTGCCAGCAGCGTGGGACCTAGCTCCTACAATGAGCAGTTCTTC.

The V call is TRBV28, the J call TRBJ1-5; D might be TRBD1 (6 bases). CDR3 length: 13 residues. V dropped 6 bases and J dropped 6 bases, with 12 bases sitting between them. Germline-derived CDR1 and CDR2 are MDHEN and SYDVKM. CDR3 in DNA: TGTGCCAGCAGCCTTCCCAGGGGTCAGCCCCAGCATTTT. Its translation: CASSLPRGQPQHF.

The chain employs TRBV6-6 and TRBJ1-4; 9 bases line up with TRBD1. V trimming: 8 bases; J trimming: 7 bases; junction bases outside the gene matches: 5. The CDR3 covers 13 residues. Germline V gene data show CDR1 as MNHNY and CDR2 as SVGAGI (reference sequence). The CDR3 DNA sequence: TGTGCCAGCTCTCGGACAGGGGTTGAAAAACTGTTTTTT. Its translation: CASSRTGVEKLFF.

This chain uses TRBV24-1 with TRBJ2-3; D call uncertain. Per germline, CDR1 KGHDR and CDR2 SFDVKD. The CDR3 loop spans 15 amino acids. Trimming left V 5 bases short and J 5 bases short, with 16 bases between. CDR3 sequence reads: CATSGPPGRQDTQYF. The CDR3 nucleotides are TGTGCCACCAGTGGACCCCCAGGAAGGCAAGATACGCAGTATTTT.

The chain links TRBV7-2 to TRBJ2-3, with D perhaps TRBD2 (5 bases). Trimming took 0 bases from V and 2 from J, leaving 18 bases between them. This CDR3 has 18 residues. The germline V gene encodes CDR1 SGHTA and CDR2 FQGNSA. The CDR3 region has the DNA TGTGCCAGCAGCTTAGCCTCGTCGCGGGCTTGGGCCACAGATACGCAGTATTTT. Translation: CASSLASSRAWATDTQYF.

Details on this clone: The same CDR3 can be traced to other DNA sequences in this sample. The CDR3: CASSLTGGDEKLFF. The CDR3 DNA is TGCGCCAGCAGCTTGACAGGGGGCGATGAAAAACTGTTTTTT. The chain recombines TRBV5-1 with TRBJ1-4, with TRBD1 matching over 9 bases. The germline gives CDR1 SGHRS, CDR2 YFSETQ. This CDR3 comprises 14 residues. The J segment lost 6 bases and the V segment lost 1 base, leaving 1 base of the junction unmatched.

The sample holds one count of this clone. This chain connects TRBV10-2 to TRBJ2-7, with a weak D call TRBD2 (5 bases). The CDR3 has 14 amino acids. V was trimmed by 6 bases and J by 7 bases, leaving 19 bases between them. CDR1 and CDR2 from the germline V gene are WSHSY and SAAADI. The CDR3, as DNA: TGCGCCAGCAGCAGGTCGGAGGTCGCCTCAGAGCAGTACTTC. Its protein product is CASSRSEVASEQYF.

CDR3 region: CASSESTGDTEAFF. The CDR3 coding sequence is TGTGCCAGCAGCGAGTCGACAGGGGACACTGAAGCTTTCTTT. This chain connects TRBV9 to TRBJ1-1; TRBD1 agrees at 8 bases. The trim removed 3 bases at V and 3 bases at J, leaving 4 bases unmatched. The germline V gene has CDR1 SGDLS and CDR2 YYNGEE. CDR3 length equals 14 residues. Using reference TRBV9 and TRBJ1-1 for the parts outside the CDR3, the full variable domain is DSGVTQTPKHLITATGQRVTLRCSPRSGDLSVYWYQQSLDQGLQFLIQYYNGEERAKGNILERFSAQQFPDLHSELNLSSLELGDSALYFCASSESTGDTEAFFGQGTRLTVV.

For the CDR3, the DNA is TGTGCCAGCAGTTTGGGGGGGGGAGAGACCCAGTACTTC. Its translation is CASSLGGGETQYF. The chain carries TRBV12-3 or TRBV12-4 and TRBJ2-5; 7 bases are shared with TRBD2. The CDR3 consists of 13 residues. V dropped 3 bases and J dropped 4; count of bases not matched to a gene: 2.

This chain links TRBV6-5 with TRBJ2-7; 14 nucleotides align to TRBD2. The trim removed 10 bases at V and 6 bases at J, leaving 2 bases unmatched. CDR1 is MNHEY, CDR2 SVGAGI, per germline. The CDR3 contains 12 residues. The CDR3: CATGLAGVEQYF. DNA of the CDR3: TGTGCCACGGGACTAGCGGGAGTCGAGCAGTACTTC.

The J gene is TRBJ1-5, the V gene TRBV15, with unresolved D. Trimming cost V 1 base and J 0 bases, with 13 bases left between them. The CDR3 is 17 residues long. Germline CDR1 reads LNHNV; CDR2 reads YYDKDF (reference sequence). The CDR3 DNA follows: TGTGCCACCAGCAGAGTGTTGGCAGACTATAGCAATCAGCCCCAGCATTTT. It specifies CATSRVLADYSNQPQHF.

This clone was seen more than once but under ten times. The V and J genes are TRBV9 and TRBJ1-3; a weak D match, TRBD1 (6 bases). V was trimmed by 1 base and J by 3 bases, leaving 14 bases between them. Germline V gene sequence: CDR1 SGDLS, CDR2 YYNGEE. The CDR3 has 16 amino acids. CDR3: CASSVQPTGIGNTIYF. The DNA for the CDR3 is TGTGCCAGCAGCGTACAACCTACAGGGATTGGAAACACCATATATTTT.

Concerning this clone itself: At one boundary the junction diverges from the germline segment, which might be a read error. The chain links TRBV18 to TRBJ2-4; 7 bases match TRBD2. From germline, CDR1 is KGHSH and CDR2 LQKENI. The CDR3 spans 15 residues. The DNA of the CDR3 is TGTGCCAGCTCCCCACGGGGGGAATCCAAAAACATTCAGTACTTC. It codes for CASSPRGESKNIQYF. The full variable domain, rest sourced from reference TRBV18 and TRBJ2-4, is NAGVMQNPRHLVRRRGQEARLRCSPMKGHSHVYWYRQLPEEGLKFMVYLQKENIIDESGMPKERFSAEFPKEGPSILRIQQVVRGDSAAYFCASSPRGESKNIQYFGAGTRLSVL.

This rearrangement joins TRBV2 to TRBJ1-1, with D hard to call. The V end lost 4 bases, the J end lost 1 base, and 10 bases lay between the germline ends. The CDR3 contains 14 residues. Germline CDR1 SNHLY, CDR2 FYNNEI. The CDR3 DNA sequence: TGTGCCAGCAGTGTAATGGGCAGGAACACTGAAGCTTTCTTT. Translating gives CASSVMGRNTEAFF. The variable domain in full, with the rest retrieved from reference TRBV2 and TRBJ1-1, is EPEVTQTPSHQVTQMGQEVILRCVPISNHLYFYWYRQILGQKVEFLVSFYNNEISEKSEIFDDQFSVERPDGSNFTLKIRSTKLEDSAMYFCASSVMGRNTEAFFGQGTRLTVV.

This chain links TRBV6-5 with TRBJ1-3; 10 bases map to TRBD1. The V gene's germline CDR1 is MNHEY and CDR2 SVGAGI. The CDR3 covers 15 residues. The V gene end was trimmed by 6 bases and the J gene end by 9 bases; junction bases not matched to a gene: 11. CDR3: CASSGQGGGGGTIYF. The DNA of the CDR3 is TGTGCCAGCAGCGGACAGGGGGGCGGGGGGGGCACCATATATTTT.

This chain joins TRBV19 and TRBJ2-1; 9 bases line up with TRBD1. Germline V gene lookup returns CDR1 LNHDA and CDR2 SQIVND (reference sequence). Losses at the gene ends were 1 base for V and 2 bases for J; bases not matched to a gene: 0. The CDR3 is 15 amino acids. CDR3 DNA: TGTGCCAGTAGTATAGGGGACAGGGCCTACAATGAGCAGTTCTTC. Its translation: CASSIGDRAYNEQFF.

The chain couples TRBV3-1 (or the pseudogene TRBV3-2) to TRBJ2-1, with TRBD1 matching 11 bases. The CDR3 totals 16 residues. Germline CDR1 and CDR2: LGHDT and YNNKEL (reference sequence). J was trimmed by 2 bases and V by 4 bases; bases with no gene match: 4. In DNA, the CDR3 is TGTGCCAGCAGCCTTTGGACAGGGGGCGCCTACAATGAGCAGTTCTTC. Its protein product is CASSLWTGGAYNEQFF.

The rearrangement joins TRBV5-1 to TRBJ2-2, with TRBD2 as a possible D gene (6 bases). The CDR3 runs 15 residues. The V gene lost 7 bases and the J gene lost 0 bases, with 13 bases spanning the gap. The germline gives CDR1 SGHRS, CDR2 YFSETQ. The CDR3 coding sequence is TGCGCCAGCGAGAGGGGAGGACCGAACACCGGGGAGCTGTTTTTT. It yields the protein CASERGGPNTGELFF.

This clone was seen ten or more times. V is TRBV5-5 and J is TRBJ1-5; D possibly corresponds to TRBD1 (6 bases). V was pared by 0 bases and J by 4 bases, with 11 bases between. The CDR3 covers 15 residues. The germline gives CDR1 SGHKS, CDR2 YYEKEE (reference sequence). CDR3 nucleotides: TGTGCCAGCAGCTTGGGGACAGCCAGGAATCAGCCCCAGCATTTT. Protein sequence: CASSLGTARNQPQHF.